Listed here are 4 T cell receptor beta chains from one sample, sequenced in a study of vaccination and CD4 T cells after COVID-19. With the Oncomine TCR Beta short-read assay, DNA from cultured CD4+ T cells was sequenced. TCRdb ran MiXCR on the PCR reads and lists one entry per CDR3 protein. The repertoire consists of about 3,500 distinct CDR3 sequences, with roughly a fifth occurring once and the leading ten covering 27%. These receptors' antigens are unknown. The treatment is: roughly ten-day PBMC culture with coronavirus spike peptide pools or control peptides (ViraFEST assay). The sequencing input was CD4+ T cells from blood, cultured in vitro. Receptors originate from a human donor who had recovered from COVID-19.

This chain links TRBV5-1 with TRBJ2-5; tentatively, D is TRBD1 (5 bases). V was trimmed by 4 bases and J by 0 bases, leaving 10 bases between them. The CDR3 is 14 residues long. The germline V gene has CDR1 SGHRS and CDR2 YFSETQ. DNA for the CDR3: TGCGCCAGCAGCCGAGACAGTAACCAAGAGACCCAGTACTTC. It encodes CASSRDSNQETQYF.

The chain combines TRBV20-1 with TRBJ1-4; D gene ambiguous. The V gene lost 1 base and the J gene lost 3 bases, with 6 bases spanning the gap. This CDR3 comprises 13 residues. The germline V gene has CDR1 DFQATT and CDR2 SNEGSKA (reference sequence). DNA for the CDR3: TGCAGTGCTAGAGGAGCTCCTAATGAAAAACTGTTTTTT. It is translated as CSARGAPNEKLFF.

This chain joins TRBV5-5 and TRBJ2-7, with 9 bases aligning to TRBD1. Germline CDR1 SGHKS, CDR2 YYEKEE (reference sequence). J was trimmed by 0 bases and V by 4 bases; bases with no gene match: 11. This CDR3 region has 17 residues. The CDR3: CASSLRDRASSSYEQYF. CDR3 nucleotides: TGTGCCAGCAGCCTCCGGGACAGGGCATCAAGCTCCTACGAGCAGTACTTC.

DNA for the CDR3: TGTGCCAGCAGCTTACTTCAGGCGGGGGCGACCCAGTACTTC. Its translation: CASSLLQAGATQYF. The genes are TRBV7-2 and TRBJ2-5; D perhaps matches TRBD2 (7 bases). CDR3 length: 14 amino acids. Germline V lookup: CDR1 SGHTA, CDR2 FQGNSA. V lost 2 bases, J lost 7 bases, and 14 bases lay in between.